One sample yielded the 9 T cell receptor beta chains listed below, sequenced in a study of T-cell reconstitution after alpha-beta-depleted transplantation in children. The TCRbeta library was prepared with unique molecular identifiers. TCRdb re-analysed the PCR reads in MiXCR, keeping a single row per CDR3 protein. The repertoire includes 600,000 to 700,000 distinct CDR3 sequences, about an eighth of them detected once, and approximately 0.8% sits in the top ten. The sample in question was PBMCs, obtained before TCRalphabeta/CD19-depleted stem cell transplant. The receptors shown here come from a girl aged 2 to 10 with congenital amegakaryocytic thrombocytopenia, due to receive a stem cell transplant.

At least ten counts were recorded for this clonotype. V usage is TRBV7-2 and J usage is TRBJ2-7, with 10 positions matching TRBD2. The CDR3 runs 15 residues. J gave up 2 bases and V 6 bases, and 7 bases lay outside the gene matches. Germline-derived CDR1 and CDR2 are SGHTA and FQGNSA. The CDR3 region has the DNA TGTGCCAGCAGGGTAGGGACTAGCGCAGCCTACGAGCAGTACTTC. It yields the protein CASRVGTSAAYEQYF.

This clonotype was observed many times. This chain connects TRBV20-1 to TRBJ2-1; the match to TRBD2 covers 10 bases. Germline V gene lookup returns CDR1 DFQATT and CDR2 SNEGSKA (reference sequence). The CDR3 length is 16 residues. The junction had 10 bases not matched to a gene; V was cut back by 0 bases and J by 8 bases. CDR3 nucleotides: TGCAGTGCTAGAGATGCAACTAGCGGGATAATATATGAGCAGTTCTTC. It encodes CSARDATSGIIYEQFF.

V gene TRBV20-1 combines with J gene TRBJ2-7, with 7 bases that match TRBD2. With 5 bases clipped from V and 2 bases from J, the junction kept 18 bases outside the gene matches. This CDR3 comprises 17 residues. The germline V gene encodes CDR1 DFQATT and CDR2 SNEGSKA (reference sequence). In DNA, the CDR3 is TGCAGTGCTGCCCTCCCCCGTGCGGGAGCCTTCCCCTACGAGCAGTACTTC. It translates to CSAALPRAGAFPYEQYF.

CDR3 in amino acids: CASSSGLTYNEQFF. CDR3 bases: TGTGCCAGCTCAAGCGGCCTTACTTACAATGAGCAGTTCTTC. This chain links TRBV7-3 with TRBJ2-1, with D tentatively TRBD2 (5 bases). The CDR3 is made up of 14 amino acids. Trimming removed 8 bases at V and 4 bases at J, with 15 bases between. The germline gives CDR1 SGHTA, CDR2 FQGTGA.

This chain links TRBV5-1 with TRBJ2-5; TRBD2 agrees at 8 bases. This CDR3 region has 15 residues. CDR1 SGHRS and CDR2 YFSETQ come from the germline V gene. The V segment lost 0 bases and the J segment 5 bases; nucleotides outside the gene matches: 6. The DNA for the CDR3 is TGCGCCAGCAGCTTGGAGGGTAGCGGGACGGAGACCCAGTACTTC. Its translation is CASSLEGSGTETQYF.

Ten or more counts support this clonotype. The CDR3 is CASPPGPYLFDHTEAFF. The CDR3 bases are TGTGCCAGCCCGCCGGGCCCTTATTTATTCGATCACACTGAAGCTTTCTTT. The V and J genes are TRBV7-9 and TRBJ1-1; D ambiguous. Trimming left V 8 bases short and J 3 bases short, with 25 bases between. There are 17 residues in the CDR3. In germline, CDR1 is SEHNR, CDR2 FQNEAQ (reference sequence).

This clonotype was seen a few times. V usage is TRBV7-7 and J usage is TRBJ2-2; no definite D call. Germline lookup yields CDR1 SSHAT and CDR2 FNYEAQ (reference sequence). The CDR3 is made up of 16 amino acids. V lost 1 base and J 1 base, leaving 10 bases between the germline ends. The CDR3 loop is CASSLGPVGNTGELFF. CDR3 DNA: TGTGCCAGCAGCTTAGGACCGGTGGGGAACACCGGGGAGCTGTTTTTT.

Remarks on this clonotype: One base away lies a much larger clone, so this may be a sequencing read error. The V and J genes are TRBV29-1 and TRBJ2-7, with a tentative D call TRBD2 (6 bases). Germline V lookup: CDR1 SQVTM, CDR2 ANQGSEA. Trimming took 5 bases from V and 5 from J, leaving 13 bases between them. The CDR3 extends over 12 amino acids. DNA for the CDR3: TGCAGCGTTTCGAGAGGGAGGCACGAGCAGTACTTC. Its protein is CSVSRGRHEQYF.

This clonotype was seen ten or more times. The CDR3 loop reads CSAGGAGTPQHF. The CDR3 coding sequence is TGCAGCGCCGGAGGGGCAGGGACGCCCCAGCATTTT. V is TRBV29-1 and J is TRBJ1-5; tentative D call: TRBD1 (5 bases). The CDR3 spans 12 residues. Germline CDR1 reads SQVTM; CDR2 reads ANQGSEA. The V end was cut by 7 bases, the J end by 9 bases, with 16 bases between. The full variable domain, completed using reference TRBV29-1 and TRBJ1-5, is SAVISQKPSRDICQRGTSLTIQCQVDSQVTMMFWYRQQPGQSLTLIATANQGSEATYESGFVIDKFPISRPNLTFSTLTVSNMSPEDSSIYLCSAGGAGTPQHFGDGTRLSIL.